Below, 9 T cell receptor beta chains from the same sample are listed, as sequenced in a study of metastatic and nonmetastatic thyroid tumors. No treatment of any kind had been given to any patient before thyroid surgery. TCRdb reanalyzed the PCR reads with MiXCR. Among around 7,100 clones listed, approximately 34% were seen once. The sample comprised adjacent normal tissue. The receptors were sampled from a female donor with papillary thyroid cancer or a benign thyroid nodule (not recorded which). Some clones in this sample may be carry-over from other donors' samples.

For the CDR3, the DNA is TGCAGTGCTAGTCCCCTAGCGAGCAAAAACATTCAGTACTTC. It encodes CSASPLASKNIQYF. The V and J genes are TRBV20-1 and TRBJ2-4, with D perhaps TRBD2 (6 bases). V dropped 3 bases and J dropped 3 bases, with 12 bases sitting between them. Germline-derived CDR1 and CDR2 are DFQATT and SNEGSKA (reference sequence). The CDR3 consists of 14 residues.

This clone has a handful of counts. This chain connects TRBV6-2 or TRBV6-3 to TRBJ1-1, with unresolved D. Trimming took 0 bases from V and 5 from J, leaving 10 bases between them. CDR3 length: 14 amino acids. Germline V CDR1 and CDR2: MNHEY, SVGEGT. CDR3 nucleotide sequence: TGTGCCAGCAGTTACTCCAGCGGGGTAACTGAAGCTTTCTTT. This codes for CASSYSSGVTEAFF.

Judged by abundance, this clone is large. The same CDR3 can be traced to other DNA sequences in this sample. The CDR3 region is CSVRPRGNEQFF. The CDR3 nucleotides read TGCAGCGTCCGCCCCAGGGGCAATGAGCAGTTCTTC. The V gene is TRBV29-1, the J gene TRBJ2-1; TRBD1 is a possible D gene (6 bases). Per the germline V gene, CDR1 is SQVTM and CDR2 is ANQGSEA. V was shortened by 6 bases and J by 6 bases, with 12 bases between the two germline ends. The CDR3 contains 12 residues.

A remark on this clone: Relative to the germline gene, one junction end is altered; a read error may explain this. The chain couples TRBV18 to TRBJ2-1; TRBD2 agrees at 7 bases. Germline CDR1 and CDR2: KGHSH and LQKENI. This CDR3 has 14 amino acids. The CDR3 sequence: CASSRGSSYSEQFF. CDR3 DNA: TGTGCCAGCTCACGCGGGAGCTCCTACAGTGAGCAGTTCTTC. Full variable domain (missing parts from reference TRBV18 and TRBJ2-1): NAGVMQNPRHLVRRRGQEARLRCSPMKGHSHVYWYRQLPEEGLKFMVYLQKENIIDESGMPKERFSAEFPKEGPSILRIQQVVRGDSAAYFCASSRGSSYSEQFFGPGTRLTVL.

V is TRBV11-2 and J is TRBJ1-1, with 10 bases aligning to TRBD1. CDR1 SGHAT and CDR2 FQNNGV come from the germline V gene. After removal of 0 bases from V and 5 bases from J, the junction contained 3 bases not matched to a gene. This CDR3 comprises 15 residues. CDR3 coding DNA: TGTGCCAGCAGCTTAGATGGGACAGGGGTTACTGAAGCTTTCTTT. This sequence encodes CASSLDGTGVTEAFF. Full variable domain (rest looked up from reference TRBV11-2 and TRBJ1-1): EAGVAQSPRYKIIEKRQSVAFWCNPISGHATLYWYQQILGQGPKLLIQFQNNGVVDDSQLPKDRFSAERLKGVDSTLKIQPAKLEDSAVYLCASSLDGTGVTEAFFGQGTRLTVV.

CDR3 DNA sequence: TGTGCCAGCTTAGAGAGCGGGGGGGGAGATTATGGCGGCTACACCTTC. Residues: CASLESGGGDYGGYTF. V is TRBV11-1 and J is TRBJ1-2, with D possibly matching TRBD1 (5 bases). The germline V and J ends were trimmed by 8 bases and 8 bases, with 27 bases remaining between them. Germline values: CDR1 SGHAT, CDR2 FQDESV (reference sequence). The CDR3 is 16 amino acids.

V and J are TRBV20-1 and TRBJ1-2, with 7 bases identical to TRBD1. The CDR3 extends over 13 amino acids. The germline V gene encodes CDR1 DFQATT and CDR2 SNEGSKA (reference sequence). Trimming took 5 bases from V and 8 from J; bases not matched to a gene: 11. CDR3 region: CSALADRVPGYTF. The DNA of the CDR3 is TGCAGTGCTTTGGCCGACAGGGTTCCGGGCTACACCTTC.

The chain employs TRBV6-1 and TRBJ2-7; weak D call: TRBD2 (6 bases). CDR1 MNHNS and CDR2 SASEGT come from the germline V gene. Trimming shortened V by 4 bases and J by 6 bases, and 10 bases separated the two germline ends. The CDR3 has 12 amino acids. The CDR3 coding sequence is TGTGCCAGCAGTGGGACTATCGGCGAGCAGTACTTC. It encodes CASSGTIGEQYF.

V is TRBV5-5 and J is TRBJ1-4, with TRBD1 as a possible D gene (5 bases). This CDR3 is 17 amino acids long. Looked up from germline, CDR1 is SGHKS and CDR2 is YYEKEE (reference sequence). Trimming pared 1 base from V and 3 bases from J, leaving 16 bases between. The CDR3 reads CASSLRAGMQPNEKLFF. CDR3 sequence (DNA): TGTGCCAGCAGCTTGAGGGCAGGGATGCAACCTAATGAAAAACTGTTTTTT.